A single sample is the source of the 29 T cell receptor beta chains below, sequenced in a study of MAIT cells during Salmonella Paratyphi A infection. Study results and caveats: MAIT cell TRBV usage was oligoclonal, favouring TRBV20 and TRBV6, and apparently unchanged by infection.

Their target antigens are unknown. Regarding time point: mid-infection, around enteric fever diagnosis. Valpha7.2+ CD161+ T cells were sorted by flow cytometry as MAIT cells. TCRdb redid the calling of the 5' RACE reads with MiXCR, one entry per CDR3 protein. The sample records about a thousand distinct CDR3 sequences, approximately 20% being singletons. The specimen was MAIT cells from blood, collected at the middle sampling point of the challenge study. The receptors were sampled from a person aged 18-70 years who was deliberately infected with Salmonella Paratyphi A in a paratyphoid fever challenge study.

The table lists this clonotype with a few counts. V is TRBV4-2 and J is TRBJ2-6, with unresolved D. This CDR3 is built from 16 residues. The germline V and J ends were trimmed by 0 bases and 0 bases, with 6 bases remaining between them. Germline CDR1 reads LGHNA; CDR2 reads YNFKEQ. CDR3 in amino acids: CASSQDLSSGANVLTF. The CDR3, as DNA: TGTGCCAGCAGCCAAGATTTGAGCTCTGGGGCCAACGTCCTGACTTTC.

This clonotype was found a few times. This chain uses TRBV6-4 with TRBJ2-3, with TRBD2 identical over 11 bases. This CDR3 is 15 amino acids long. V trimming: 2 bases; J trimming: 6 bases; junction bases outside the gene matches: 4. Germline CDR1 is MRHNA and CDR2 is SNTAGT. The CDR3: CASSDGSSGGDTQYF. The CDR3, as DNA: TGTGCCAGCAGTGACGGGTCTAGCGGGGGGGATACGCAGTATTTT.

The rearrangement joins TRBV20-1 to TRBJ1-1; D is possibly TRBD1 (5 bases). Trimming shortened V by 0 bases and J by 3 bases, and 14 bases separated the two germline ends. The CDR3 is 15 residues long. Looked up from germline, CDR1 is DFQATT and CDR2 is SNEGSKA (reference sequence). CDR3 sequence reads: CSARDLAGGDTEAFF. CDR3 nucleotide sequence: TGCAGTGCTAGAGATCTAGCGGGAGGGGACACTGAAGCTTTCTTT.

This clonotype was counted between two and nine times. The chain links TRBV6-4 to TRBJ2-1; 7 bases map to TRBD1. The CDR3 consists of 14 residues. Germline trimming cut 2 bases from V and 6 bases from J; bases unmatched to any gene: 4. Per germline, CDR1 MRHNA and CDR2 SNTAGT. The CDR3 reads CASSDGEGANEQFF. The CDR3 coding sequence is TGTGCCAGCAGTGACGGCGAGGGGGCCAATGAGCAGTTCTTC.

This chain joins TRBV6-1 and TRBJ1-2; D gene uncertain. Looked up from germline, CDR1 is MNHNS and CDR2 is SASEGT. The CDR3 runs to 13 residues. The ends were cut back, 1 base at V and 2 bases at J, with 5 bases in the middle. The CDR3 region is CASSEGENYGYTF. CDR3 bases: TGTGCCAGCAGTGAAGGAGAGAACTATGGCTACACCTTC.

This clonotype occurred a few times. This sequence joins TRBV20-1 and TRBJ1-1, with D hard to call. V was clipped by 3 bases and J by 0 bases, with 14 bases between them. The CDR3 has 15 residues. CDR1 and CDR2 (germline): DFQATT, SNEGSKA (reference sequence). As DNA, the CDR3 is TGCAGTGCTAGCCCCGTTAGCTACATGAACACTGAAGCTTTCTTT. Protein product: CSASPVSYMNTEAFF.

This clonotype is labeled medium-sized. This chain links TRBV20-1 with TRBJ2-1; D is uncertain. Germline-derived CDR1 and CDR2 are DFQATT and SNEGSKA (reference sequence). The CDR3 is 15 residues long. The V and J ends lost 0 bases and 0 bases respectively, with 9 bases between them. The CDR3 nucleotides are TGCAGTGCTAGAGATCCAGCGACCTCCTACAATGAGCAGTTCTTC. It yields the protein CSARDPATSYNEQFF.

This clonotype was picked up a small number of times. The chain links TRBV6-1 to TRBJ1-6, with 7 bases identical to TRBD1. Trimming at V came to 1 base and at J to 7 bases, leaving 4 bases not matched to a gene. This CDR3 contains 15 residues. Per germline, CDR1 MNHNS and CDR2 SASEGT. CDR3 coding DNA: TGTGCCAGCAGTGAAGACCCAGGGGGAAATTCACCCCTCCACTTT. Its protein product is CASSEDPGGNSPLHF.

This clonotype is categorized as large. The rearrangement joins TRBV28 to TRBJ2-1; D unclear. Trimming pared 7 bases from V and 0 bases from J, leaving 7 bases between. Per the germline V gene, CDR1 is MDHEN and CDR2 is SYDVKM. This CDR3 is 13 amino acids long. CDR3: CASTSDSYNEQFF. The CDR3 DNA is TGTGCCAGCACCTCGGACTCCTACAATGAGCAGTTCTTC.

This clonotype was seen a handful of times. The V gene is TRBV6-1, the J gene TRBJ2-5; 10 nucleotides match TRBD2. V trimming: 0 bases; J trimming: 2 bases; junction bases outside the gene matches: 0. Germline assignment: CDR1 MNHNS and CDR2 SASEGT. This CDR3 has 15 amino acids. As DNA, the CDR3 is TGTGCCAGCAGTGAAGCAGCGGGGGGGCAAGAGACCCAGTACTTC. It translates to CASSEAAGGQETQYF.

This clonotype was detected a few times. The V gene is TRBV4-3, the J gene TRBJ1-6; D is ambiguous. Per germline, CDR1 LGHNA and CDR2 YSLEER. This CDR3 comprises 14 residues. The V and J ends lost 1 base and 9 bases respectively, with 10 bases between them. The chain's CDR3 is CASSQGREASPLHF. The CDR3 DNA reads as TGCGCCAGCAGCCAAGGACGGGAAGCTTCACCCCTCCACTTT.

In its sample, this clonotype was seen a few times. The chain carries TRBV15 and TRBJ2-3, with TRBD2 matching 11 bases. Germline V gene lookup returns CDR1 LNHNV and CDR2 YYDKDF (reference sequence). Losses at the gene ends were 5 bases for V and 4 bases for J; bases not matched to a gene: 5. The CDR3 extends over 15 amino acids. The CDR3 nucleotides read TGTGCCACCAGCCTTAGCGGGAGGGCCGCAGATACGCAGTATTTT. As protein: CATSLSGRAADTQYF. Full variable domain (remainder filled in from reference TRBV15 and TRBJ2-3): DAMVIQNPRYQVTQFGKPVTLSCSQTLNHNVMYWYQQKSSQAPKLLFHYYDKDFNNEADTPDNFQSRRPNTSFCFLDIRSPGLGDTAMYLCATSLSGRAADTQYFGPGTRLTVL.

This clonotype has more than one count but fewer than ten. V is TRBV6-4 and J is TRBJ2-1, with a tentative D call TRBD2 (7 bases). Germline CDR1 is MRHNA and CDR2 is SNTAGT. The germline V and J ends were trimmed by 6 bases and 8 bases, with 20 bases remaining between them. This CDR3 spans 15 amino acids. In DNA, the CDR3 is TGTGCCAGCAGCCCCCTGAAGGGGGGGAACGATGAGCAGTTCTTC. As protein: CASSPLKGGNDEQFF.

The rearrangement uses TRBV3-1 and TRBJ1-2, with 9 bases that match TRBD1. This CDR3 comprises 13 residues. V shed 5 bases and J 9 bases; nucleotides not matched to a gene: 7. Germline assignment: CDR1 LGHDT and CDR2 YNNKEL (reference sequence). CDR3 coding DNA: TGTGCCAGCAGCAGGACAGGGGCGAGTAGCTACACCTTC. Translated, it gives CASSRTGASSYTF.

By frequency in the sample, this clonotype is medium-sized. The V and J genes are TRBV21-1 and TRBJ2-2. TRBV21-1 is a pseudogene segment. The length of the CDR3 is 16 residues. CDR3 sequence (DNA): TGTGCCAGCAGCAAAGTTAGCTACCCGAACACCGGGGAGCTGTTTTTT. Translating it yields CASSKVSYPNTGELFF.

The CDR3 DNA reads as TGTGCCAGCAGTGAAGACAGCTCTGGGGCCAACGTCCTGACTTTC. It codes for CASSEDSSGANVLTF. This rearrangement joins TRBV6-1 to TRBJ2-6, with D unclear. The CDR3 extends over 15 amino acids. Trimming stripped 1 base from V and 0 bases from J, with 4 bases between. The germline V gene encodes CDR1 MNHNS and CDR2 SASEGT.

This clonotype was seen a few times. The genes are TRBV28 and TRBJ2-6, with D possibly matching TRBD1 (7 bases). CDR1 and CDR2 from the germline V gene are MDHEN and SYDVKM. The CDR3 runs 16 residues. With 8 bases removed from V and 1 base from J, the gap between germline ends came to 15 bases. DNA for the CDR3: TGTGCCAGCCACGCGGAGGGGGCGTCTGGGGCCAACGTCCTGACTTTC. Amino acid sequence: CASHAEGASGANVLTF.

This clonotype is hyperexpanded in the sample. The chain has TRBV6-5 and TRBJ2-3, with 10 bases fitting TRBD1. The J segment lost 3 bases and the V segment lost 2 bases, leaving 2 bases of the junction unmatched. Germline V lookup: CDR1 MNHEY, CDR2 SVGAGI. The CDR3 sequence is 15 residues long. The CDR3 spells CASSYGTGETDTQYF. The CDR3 DNA sequence: TGTGCCAGCAGTTACGGGACAGGGGAAACAGATACGCAGTATTTT.

This clonotype appeared a few times. The CDR3, as DNA: TGTGCCACCAGCAATGACGGACAGCCCTACAATGAGCAGTTCTTC. This translates into CATSNDGQPYNEQFF. The chain is built from TRBV15 and TRBJ2-1, with TRBD1 as a possible D gene (6 bases). V shed 4 bases and J shed 2 bases, with 12 bases lying between them. This CDR3 is built from 15 residues. Germline assignment: CDR1 LNHNV and CDR2 YYDKDF (reference sequence).

By frequency in the sample, this clonotype is hyperexpanded. J is TRBJ2-2 and V is TRBV7-9, with 7 bases fitting TRBD1. Trimming took 5 bases from V and 6 from J; bases not matched to a gene: 6. The CDR3 runs 14 residues. Germline-derived CDR1 and CDR2 are SEHNR and FQNEAQ (reference sequence). The CDR3 loop is CASSQYRGPGELFF. As DNA, the CDR3 is TGTGCCAGCAGCCAATACAGGGGCCCCGGGGAGCTGTTTTTT.

In this sample, this clonotype is medium-sized (0.01 to 0.1%). The chain employs TRBV30 and TRBJ2-2; D unresolved. The ends were cut back, 0 bases at V and 4 bases at J, with 9 bases in the middle. Per the germline V gene, CDR1 is GTSNPN and CDR2 is SVGIG (reference sequence). The CDR3 has 14 residues. The CDR3 protein is CAWSVVPLTGELFF. For the CDR3, the DNA is TGTGCCTGGAGTGTAGTTCCTCTCACCGGGGAGCTGTTTTTT.

The V and J genes are TRBV25-1 and TRBJ1-2; 7 nucleotides match TRBD1. Germline CDR1 MGHDK, CDR2 SYGVNS. The CDR3 consists of 12 residues. CDR3 protein: CAIAQGDDGYTF. CDR3 DNA: TGTGCTATAGCGCAGGGGGATGATGGCTACACCTTC.

This clonotype is medium-sized. This sequence joins TRBV9 and TRBJ1-2; 8 bases are a match to TRBD1. This CDR3 spans 13 amino acids. Per the germline V gene, CDR1 is SGDLS and CDR2 is YYNGEE. The junction had 8 bases not matched to a gene; V was cut back by 3 bases and J by 10 bases. This CDR3 reads CASSAVGQGDYTF. CDR3 sequence (DNA): TGTGCCAGCAGCGCCGTCGGACAGGGCGACTACACCTTC.

By sample share, this clonotype is medium-sized. J is TRBJ2-1 and V is TRBV6-4, with 11 nucleotides matching TRBD2. The V gene end was trimmed by 2 bases and the J gene end by 5 bases; junction bases not matched to a gene: 2. The CDR3 totals 15 residues. CDR1 and CDR2 from the germline V gene are MRHNA and SNTAGT. The CDR3 region has the DNA TGTGCCAGCAGTGACGGGACTAGCGGAAACAATGAGCAGTTCTTC. Translated, it gives CASSDGTSGNNEQFF.

In its sample, this clonotype ranks as hyperexpanded. The V gene is TRBV6-4, the J gene TRBJ1-1, with 8 nucleotides matching TRBD1. The CDR3 is made up of 14 amino acids. Germline lookup yields CDR1 MRHNA and CDR2 SNTAGT. V shed 5 bases, J shed 5 bases, and the junction held 7 bases outside the gene matches. CDR3 protein: CASSPGGERTEAFF. The DNA for the CDR3 is TGTGCCAGCAGTCCAGGGGGCGAGAGGACTGAAGCTTTCTTT.

This clonotype was found once. A much more abundant neighbour one base away suggests this may be a read error. The chain joins TRBV6-1 to TRBJ2-2; perhaps D is TRBD1 or TRBD2 (6 bases each). This CDR3 has 14 residues. Per the germline V gene, CDR1 is MNHNS and CDR2 is SASEGT. V was shortened by 6 bases and J by 3 bases, with 11 bases between the two germline ends. CDR3 sequence: CASSTGADTGELFF. CDR3 in DNA: TGTGCCAGCAGCACGGGGGCAGACACCGGGGAGCTGTTTTTT.

This clonotype ranks as medium-sized (0.01 to 0.1%). The chain links TRBV20-1 to TRBJ2-2; 10 bases are shared with TRBD1. V was pared by 3 bases and J by 6 bases, with 10 bases of the junction left unmatched. This CDR3 region has 16 residues. CDR1 and CDR2 from the germline V gene are DFQATT and SNEGSKA (reference sequence). CDR3 nucleotides: TGCAGTGCTAGTGACCCCGGGACAGGGGATTCCGGGGAGCTGTTTTTT. Amino acid sequence: CSASDPGTGDSGELFF.

The V gene is TRBV28, the J gene TRBJ2-7, with 10 bases lining up with TRBD2. Germline V lookup: CDR1 MDHEN, CDR2 SYDVKM. The V segment lost 7 bases and the J segment 2 bases; nucleotides outside the gene matches: 8. CDR3 length equals 15 residues. The CDR3 loop reads CASKSGLAETYEQYF. CDR3 DNA: TGTGCCAGCAAAAGTGGACTAGCGGAAACCTACGAGCAGTACTTC.

Worth noting for this clonotype: One base away lies a much larger clone, so this may be a sequencing read error. The conserved phenylalanine or tryptophan is not found at the CDR3 terminus, so this likely reflects a read error. The rearrangement joins TRBV6-1 to TRBJ2-3; 7 bases agree with TRBD2. The CDR3 runs to 16 residues. V shed 2 bases and J 6 bases; nucleotides not matched to a gene: 11. The germline CDR1 and CDR2 sequences are MNHNS and SASEGT. Here the CDR3 DNA reads TGTGCCAGCAGTGAAAGTATGGGGGGGGGTGCCGATACGCAGTATATT. It codes for CASSESMGGGADTQYI.